This T cell receptor (beta chain) was captured by sequencing in a study of T-cell memory formation after mild COVID-19. General study findings and limits: Later expanders leaned toward CD4+, whereas clones contracting from day 15 to 85 were balanced CD4/CD8. CD8+ contracting clones occupied EMRA, while CD4+ ones occupied mainly CM and EM. The study detected some responding clones in pre-infection memory, suggesting cross-reactive memory joined.

V gave up 5 bases and J gave up 6 bases; unmatched junction bases: 17. There are 20 residues in the CDR3. This clonotype was seen a few times. Its specificity is unknown. TCRdb processed the 5' RACE reads anew with MiXCR; each CDR3 protein has one entry. The profile covers under 600,000 distinct CDR3 sequences, with 20% to 25% appearing a single time and about 8.2% taken by the ten largest. This receptor was taken from an adult woman who had mild COVID-19 (a few samples of this study predate the infection). Cell type and time point are not known. This chain links TRBV12-3 or TRBV12-4 with TRBJ2-1, with 15 nucleotides matching TRBD2. The sequenced sample was PBMCs or a T cell subset sorted from them (not recorded which). The CDR3 DNA reads as TGTGCCAGCAGTCTCGAGACCCTTGGACTAGCGGGAGGGCCCTCCAATGAGCAGTTCTTC. Its protein product is CASSLETLGLAGGPSNEQFF.